The 25 T cell receptor beta chains listed next were all sequenced from one sample in a study of CD8+CD57+ T cells in acquired aplastic anemia. Genomic DNA served as template for TCR beta VDJ and CDR3 profiling. MiXCR, applied by TCRdb to the reads, yields one record per CDR3 protein. The data show 130,000 or so distinct CDR3 sequences, with 41% seen just once and under 9% held by the top ten. The sample was sorted CD4+, CD8+, or CD8+CD57+ T cells (not recorded which) from PBMCs. The receptor set was obtained from a human donor in good health, serving as a control.

This clonotype occurred many times. This chain links TRBV7-2 with TRBJ1-1; 8 bases are shared with TRBD1. The CDR3 has 14 amino acids. The germline gives CDR1 SGHTA, CDR2 FQGNSA. Trimming removed 6 bases from V and 1 base from J; junction bases left unmatched: 4. This CDR3 is CASRGQGANTEAFF. The CDR3 DNA reads as TGTGCCAGCAGGGGCCAGGGGGCGAACACTGAAGCTTTCTTT.

About this clonotype itself: This sequence may be a read error, since a much larger clone differs from it by one base. V is TRBV6-2 or TRBV6-3 and J is TRBJ2-7; 12 nucleotides align to TRBD2. The J segment lost 1 base and the V segment lost 3 bases, leaving 10 bases of the junction unmatched. This CDR3 comprises 18 residues. Germline lookup yields CDR1 MNHEY and CDR2 SVGEGT. This CDR3 is CASSYLRLAGERSYEQYF. The CDR3 bases are TGTGCCAGCAGTTATTTGAGACTAGCGGGGGAGCGGTCCTACGAGCAGTACTTC.

This clonotype came up many times. The chain employs TRBV2 and TRBJ2-1; maybe TRBD2 (7 bases). This CDR3 has 14 residues. Per the germline V gene, CDR1 is SNHLY and CDR2 is FYNNEI. V lost 7 bases and J lost 6, with 16 bases in between. The CDR3, as DNA: TGTGCCAGCATTGCAGGGGAGGGCTTCAATGAGCAGTTCTTC. It is translated as CASIAGEGFNEQFF.

The rearrangement joins TRBV19 to TRBJ1-1, with D possibly matching TRBD1 (6 bases). Trimming took off 7 bases at V and 3 bases at J, with 15 bases between the two ends. The CDR3 totals 14 residues. Germline V gene lookup returns CDR1 LNHDA and CDR2 SQIVND (reference sequence). DNA for the CDR3: TGTGCCAGTAAACAACACAGGGTAGACACTGAAGCTTTCTTT. Its protein is CASKQHRVDTEAFF.

CDR3 in amino acids: CAWNTNGQGNEKLFF. CDR3 coding DNA: TGTGCCTGGAATACCAACGGGCAGGGGAATGAAAAACTGTTTTTT. This rearrangement joins TRBV30 to TRBJ1-4, with a weak D call TRBD1 (6 bases). The ends were cut back, 4 bases at V and 5 bases at J, with 17 bases in the middle. The CDR3 totals 15 residues. The germline V gene has CDR1 GTSNPN and CDR2 SVGIG (reference sequence).

This clonotype has at least ten counts. The rearrangement joins TRBV5-1 to TRBJ2-7; 14 positions match TRBD2. The CDR3 contains 16 residues. V lost 4 bases, J lost 2 bases, and 5 bases stayed unmatched. The germline CDR1 and CDR2 sequences are SGHRS and YFSETQ. The CDR3 DNA follows: TGCGCCAGCAGCCCGGGACTAGCGGGAGTCGCCTACGAGCAGTACTTC. Encoded protein: CASSPGLAGVAYEQYF.

Details on this clonotype: This may be a read error: a much more frequent sequence differs by one nucleotide. The genes are TRBV4-2 and TRBJ2-7; 10 nucleotides line up with TRBD2. This CDR3 spans 16 amino acids. The V gene's germline CDR1 is LGHNA and CDR2 YNFKEQ. The ends lost 4 bases at V and 7 bases at J; junction bases unmatched: 13. The CDR3 protein is CASSRPSGGNWGEQYF. CDR3 bases: TGTGCCAGCAGCCGGCCTAGCGGGGGCAATTGGGGGGAGCAGTACTTC.

This clonotype was counted ten times or more. The chain employs TRBV20-1 and TRBJ1-5; perhaps TRBD1 as D (5 bases). Per the germline V gene, CDR1 is DFQATT and CDR2 is SNEGSKA (reference sequence). The CDR3 is made up of 14 amino acids. V was clipped by 3 bases and J by 4 bases, with 13 bases between them. For the CDR3, the DNA is TGCAGTGCTAGCGGGGCGGGGGGGAATCAGCCCCAGCATTTT. This translates into CSASGAGGNQPQHF.

This clonotype was observed many times. CDR3 protein: CSARDGSYMNTEAFF. CDR3 DNA: TGCAGTGCTAGAGATGGGTCCTATATGAACACTGAAGCTTTCTTT. The chain carries TRBV20-1 and TRBJ1-1; D unclear. The CDR3 runs to 15 residues. Trimming cost V 0 bases and J 0 bases, with 11 bases left between them. Germline V gene sequence: CDR1 DFQATT, CDR2 SNEGSKA (reference sequence).

At least ten counts were recorded for this clonotype. The chain is built from TRBV10-2 and TRBJ2-7; D possibly corresponds to TRBD2 (6 bases). This CDR3 spans 13 amino acids. Germline CDR1 reads WSHSY; CDR2 reads SAAADI. Trimming stripped 3 bases from V and 4 bases from J, with 10 bases between. DNA for the CDR3: TGCGCCAGCAGTGATTGGGGACTGTACGAGCAGTACTTC. Translated, it gives CASSDWGLYEQYF.

The V gene is TRBV29-1, the J gene TRBJ1-2; tentatively, D is TRBD1 (5 bases). Germline CDR1 reads SQVTM; CDR2 reads ANQGSEA. This CDR3 contains 14 residues. V was clipped by 7 bases and J by 3 bases, with 18 bases between them. The CDR3 sequence is CSAGGTNRHYGYTF. The CDR3, as DNA: TGCAGCGCGGGGGGGACGAACCGCCACTATGGCTACACCTTC. Drawing the rest from reference TRBV29-1 and TRBJ1-2, the complete variable domain is SAVISQKPSRDICQRGTSLTIQCQVDSQVTMMFWYRQQPGQSLTLIATANQGSEATYESGFVIDKFPISRPNLTFSTLTVSNMSPEDSSIYLCSAGGTNRHYGYTFGSGTRLTVV.

Ten or more counts support this clonotype. The V call is TRBV15, the J call TRBJ1-4; D remains unclear. Deletions cut 1 base from V and 8 bases from J, with 14 bases between. The germline gives CDR1 LNHNV, CDR2 YYDKDF (reference sequence). The CDR3 spans 15 residues. The CDR3 nucleotides are TGTGCCACCAGCAGAGGCAACCCTTTGAAGGAAAAACTGTTTTTT. Translated, it gives CATSRGNPLKEKLFF. The full variable domain, in which reference TRBV15 and TRBJ1-4 provide the parts outside the CDR3, is DAMVIQNPRYQVTQFGKPVTLSCSQTLNHNVMYWYQQKSSQAPKLLFHYYDKDFNNEADTPDNFQSRRPNTSFCFLDIRSPGLGDTAMYLCATSRGNPLKEKLFFGSGTQLSVL.

The sample holds many counts of this clonotype. This chain links TRBV2 with TRBJ2-5; TRBD2 agrees at 7 bases. V dropped 4 bases and J dropped 3; count of bases not matched to a gene: 5. The CDR3 loop spans 14 amino acids. The germline CDR1 and CDR2 sequences are SNHLY and FYNNEI. Written as DNA, the CDR3 is TGTGCCAGCAGTGTTCTAGCGGCTAAAGAGACCCAGTACTTC. It codes for CASSVLAAKETQYF. The full variable domain, with the rest looked up from reference TRBV2 and TRBJ2-5, is EPEVTQTPSHQVTQMGQEVILRCVPISNHLYFYWYRQILGQKVEFLVSFYNNEISEKSEIFDDQFSVERPDGSNFTLKIRSTKLEDSAMYFCASSVLAAKETQYFGPGTRLLVL.

This clonotype was recorded once. The chain recombines TRBV7-9 with TRBJ2-7, with 8 bases lining up with TRBD1. Germline V lookup: CDR1 SEHNR, CDR2 FQNEAQ (reference sequence). CDR3 length equals 13 residues. The junction had 2 bases not matched to a gene; V was cut back by 5 bases and J by 2 bases. The CDR3 coding sequence is TGTGCCAGCAGCACACAGGGGGCCTACGAGCAGTACTTC. Encoded protein: CASSTQGAYEQYF. Looking up the rest from reference TRBV7-9 and TRBJ2-7 gives the full variable domain: DTGVSQNPRHKITKRGQNVTFRCDPISEHNRLYWYRQTLGQGPEFLTYFQNEAQLEKSRLLSDRFSAERPKGSFSTLEIQRTEQGDSAMYLCASSTQGAYEQYFGPGTRLTVT.

This clonotype was found many times. J is TRBJ2-5 and V is TRBV4-1, with D possibly matching TRBD1 (6 bases). The CDR3 consists of 16 residues. V lost 3 bases and J lost 1, with 15 bases in between. Germline V gene sequence: CDR1 MGHRA, CDR2 YSYEKL. CDR3 protein: CASSHDPGQVQETQYF. The CDR3 nucleotides read TGCGCCAGCAGCCATGATCCGGGACAAGTCCAAGAGACCCAGTACTTC.

This clonotype was detected a few times. This may be a read error, as it is one base from a much larger clone. This chain connects TRBV29-1 to TRBJ1-1; a possible D gene is TRBD1 (6 bases). This CDR3 has 12 amino acids. CDR1 and CDR2 (germline): SQVTM, ANQGSEA. The CDR3 DNA reads as TGCAACGTTGATAAGGGGGTCACTGAAGCTTTCTTT. The encoded protein is CNVDKGVTEAFF. The full variable domain, its missing parts supplied by reference TRBV29-1 and TRBJ1-1, is SAVISQKPSRDICQRGTSLTIQCQVDSQVTMMFWYRQQPGQSLTLIATANQGSEATYESGFVIDKFPISRPNLTFSTLTVSNMSPEDSSIYLCNVDKGVTEAFFGQGTRLTVV.

J is TRBJ1-5 and V is TRBV2, with unresolved D. The V end was cut by 4 bases, the J end by 7 bases, with 11 bases between. Looked up from germline, CDR1 is SNHLY and CDR2 is FYNNEI. The CDR3 totals 13 residues. CDR3 in amino acids: CASSVEGGQPQHF. CDR3 bases: TGTGCCAGCAGTGTGGAGGGCGGACAGCCCCAGCATTTT.

V usage is TRBV15 and J usage is TRBJ2-2; D is perhaps TRBD2 (6 bases). CDR3 length: 14 amino acids. V was clipped by 6 bases and J by 0 bases, with 8 bases between them. The germline V gene has CDR1 LNHNV and CDR2 YYDKDF (reference sequence). As DNA, the CDR3 is TGTGCCACCAGACTAGCAACGAACACCGGGGAGCTGTTTTTT. The encoded protein is CATRLATNTGELFF.

This clonotype occurred many times. The CDR3 protein is CATSSAGSNQPQHF. CDR3 in DNA: TGTGCCACCAGTAGCGCAGGGAGCAATCAGCCCCAGCATTTT. J is TRBJ1-5 and V is TRBV24-1, with D possibly TRBD1 on 5 matching bases. V lost 6 bases to trimming and J lost 1 base, with 9 bases between them. Germline CDR1 KGHDR, CDR2 SFDVKD. This CDR3 spans 14 amino acids.

The table lists this clonotype with a few counts. Germline is not matched at one junction end, which may reflect a read error. This chain joins TRBV6-4 and TRBJ1-6; 8 bases match TRBD1. The V gene's germline CDR1 is MRHNA and CDR2 SNTAGT. The CDR3 contains 14 residues. This chain's CDR3 is CASSEGQGGSALHF. CDR3 sequence (DNA): TGTGCCAGCAGTGAAGGACAGGGTGGTTCAGCCCTCCACTTT.

The V and J genes are TRBV28 and TRBJ1-4; 7 bases fit TRBD1. The length of the CDR3 is 14 residues. Unmatched junction bases numbered 5, after V lost 1 base and J lost 9 bases. Per the germline V gene, CDR1 is MDHEN and CDR2 is SYDVKM. CDR3 amino acids: CASSLLGQSKKLFF. CDR3 in DNA: TGTGCCAGCAGTTTATTGGGACAGAGCAAAAAACTGTTTTTT.

This clonotype came up once. The chain joins TRBV24-1 to TRBJ2-1; D may be TRBD2 (6 bases). V lost 3 bases and J lost 3, with 14 bases in between. This CDR3 contains 16 residues. Germline V gene sequence: CDR1 KGHDR, CDR2 SFDVKD. This CDR3 reads CATSDPLAGFYNEQFF. CDR3 in DNA: TGTGCCACCAGTGATCCCCTGGCGGGATTCTACAATGAGCAGTTCTTC.

This clonotype appeared many times. The chain joins TRBV7-7 to TRBJ2-3; 11 nucleotides match TRBD2. CDR1 SSHAT and CDR2 FNYEAQ come from the germline V gene (reference sequence). Losses at the gene ends were 5 bases for V and 9 bases for J; bases not matched to a gene: 10. CDR3 length equals 15 residues. The CDR3, as DNA: TGTGCCAGCAGCCTCGACGGACTAGCGGGCGGAACGCAGTATTTT. Translated: CASSLDGLAGGTQYF. Variable domain in full (rest from reference TRBV7-7 and TRBJ2-3): GAGVSQSPRYKVTKRGQDVTLRCDPISSHATLYWYQQALGQGPEFLTYFNYEAQPDKSGLPSDRFSAERPEGSISTLTIQRTEQRDSAMYRCASSLDGLAGGTQYFGPGTRLTVL.

The chain carries TRBV19 and TRBJ1-1, with 11 nucleotides matching TRBD1. Germline lookup yields CDR1 LNHDA and CDR2 SQIVND (reference sequence). Germline trimming cut 2 bases from V and 6 bases from J; bases unmatched to any gene: 5. The CDR3 runs 15 residues. Written as DNA, the CDR3 is TGTGCCAGTAGTATAACGGGACAGGGGGTCGCTGAAGCTTTCTTT. It is translated as CASSITGQGVAEAFF.

As for this clonotype: At one end the junction does not follow the germline gene, possibly because of a read error. The chain combines TRBV10-3 with TRBJ1-1, with a tentative D call TRBD1 (6 bases). The germline V gene has CDR1 ENHRY and CDR2 SYGVKD. The CDR3 consists of 13 residues. The CDR3 loop is CAIGQGSRTEASF. The DNA for the CDR3 is TGTGCCATCGGTCAGGGGTCGAGGACTGAAGCTTCCTTT.